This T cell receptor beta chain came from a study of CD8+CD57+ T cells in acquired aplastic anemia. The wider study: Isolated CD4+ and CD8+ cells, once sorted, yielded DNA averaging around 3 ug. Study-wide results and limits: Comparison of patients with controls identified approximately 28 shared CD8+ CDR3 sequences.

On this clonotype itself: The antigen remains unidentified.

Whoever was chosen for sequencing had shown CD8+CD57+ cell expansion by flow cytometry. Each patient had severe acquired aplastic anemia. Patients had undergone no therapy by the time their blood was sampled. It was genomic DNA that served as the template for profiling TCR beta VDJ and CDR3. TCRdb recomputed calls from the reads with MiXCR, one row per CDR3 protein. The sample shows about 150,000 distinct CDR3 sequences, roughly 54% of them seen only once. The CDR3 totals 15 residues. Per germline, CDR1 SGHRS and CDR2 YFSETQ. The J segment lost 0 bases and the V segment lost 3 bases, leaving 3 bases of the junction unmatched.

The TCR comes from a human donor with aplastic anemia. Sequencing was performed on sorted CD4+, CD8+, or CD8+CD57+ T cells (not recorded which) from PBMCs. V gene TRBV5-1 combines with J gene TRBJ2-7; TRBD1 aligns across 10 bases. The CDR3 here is CASSWGQGNSYEQYF. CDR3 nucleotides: TGCGCCAGCAGCTGGGGACAGGGGAACTCCTACGAGCAGTACTTC.